This T cell receptor beta chain was recovered during a study of shared clonotypes between healthy human individuals. Study in general: In total, the donors were two women and three men aged 18 to 49.

From germline, CDR1 is SEHNR and CDR2 FQNEAQ (reference sequence). This CDR3 has 17 amino acids. Trimming took 4 bases from V and 0 from J; bases not matched to a gene: 9. Data came from immunoSEQ multiplex PCR; TCRdb stores just in-frame clones and leaves some out. The repertoire consists of roughly 1 million clones, with 65% to 75% occurring once and the leading ten covering approximately 1.5%. The sequencing sample was made of memory CD4+ T cells sorted from blood. The sample's subset: CD45RA-negative fraction. The chain links TRBV7-9 to TRBJ2-3; 8 nucleotides agree with TRBD2. The clonotype originates from a man aged 18 to 35 in good health. The CDR3 region has the DNA TGTGCCAGCAGCTCATGGATAGCGGGAACAAGCACAGATACGCAGTATTTT. It is translated as CASSSWIAGTSTDTQYF.